This section outlines one T cell receptor (beta chain) sequence together with its context. The sample originates from a study of blood T cell repertoires in COVID-19. Across the study: The samples span acute and convalescent COVID-19 from the United States, Italy and Spain.

With 0 bases removed from V and 2 bases from J, the gap between germline ends came to 7 bases. Germline CDR1 reads LGHNT; CDR2 reads FRNRAP. This CDR3 region has 15 residues. Clones were sequenced by immunoSEQ multiplex PCR, and TCRdb holds only the in-frame ones, with some missing. Of about 190,000 clones in the sample, approximately 79% were seen once. The TCR comes from a man aged 45 to 65 who had recovered from COVID-19. Sequenced: peripheral blood. This sequence joins TRBV12-5 and TRBJ2-2, with no clear D. The CDR3 bases are TGTGCTAGTGGTTTGGTACTGATTAACACCGGGGAGCTGTTTTTT. It translates to CASGLVLINTGELFF.